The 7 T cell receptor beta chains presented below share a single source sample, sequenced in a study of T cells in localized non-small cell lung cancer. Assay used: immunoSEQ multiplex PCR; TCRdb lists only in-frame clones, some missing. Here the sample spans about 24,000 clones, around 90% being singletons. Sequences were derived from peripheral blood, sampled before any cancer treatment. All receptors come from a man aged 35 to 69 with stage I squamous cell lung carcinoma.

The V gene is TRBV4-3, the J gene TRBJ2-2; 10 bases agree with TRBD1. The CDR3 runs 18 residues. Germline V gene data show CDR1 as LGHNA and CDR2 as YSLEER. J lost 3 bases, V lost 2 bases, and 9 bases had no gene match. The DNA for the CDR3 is TGCGCCAGCAGCCAAAGGGTAGCTGGGACAGGGGACACCGGGGAGCTGTTTTTT. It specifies CASSQRVAGTGDTGELFF.

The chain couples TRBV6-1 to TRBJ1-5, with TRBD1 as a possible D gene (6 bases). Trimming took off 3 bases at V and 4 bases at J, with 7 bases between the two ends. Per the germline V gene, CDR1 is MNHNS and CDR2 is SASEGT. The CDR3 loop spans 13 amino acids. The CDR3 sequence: CASSDQGNQPQHF. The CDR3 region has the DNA TGTGCCAGCAGTGATCAGGGGAATCAGCCCCAGCATTTT.

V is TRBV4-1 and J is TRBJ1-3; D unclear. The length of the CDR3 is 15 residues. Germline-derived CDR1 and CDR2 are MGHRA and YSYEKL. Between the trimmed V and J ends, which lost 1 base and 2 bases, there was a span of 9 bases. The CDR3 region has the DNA TGCGCCAGCAGCCAAGGTATAGGGACTGGAAACACCATATATTTT. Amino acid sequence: CASSQGIGTGNTIYF.

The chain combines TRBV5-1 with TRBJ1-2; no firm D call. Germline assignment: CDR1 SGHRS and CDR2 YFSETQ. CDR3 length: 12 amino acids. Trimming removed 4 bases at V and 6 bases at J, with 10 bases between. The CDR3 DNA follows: TGCGCCAGCAGCAAAACCCCGGATGGCTACACCTTC. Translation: CASSKTPDGYTF. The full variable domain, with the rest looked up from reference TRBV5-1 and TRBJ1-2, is KAGVTQTPRYLIKTRGQQVTLSCSPISGHRSVSWYQQTPGQGLQFLFEYFSETQRNKGNFPGRFSGRQFSNSRSEMNVSTLELGDSALYLCASSKTPDGYTFGSGTRLTVV.

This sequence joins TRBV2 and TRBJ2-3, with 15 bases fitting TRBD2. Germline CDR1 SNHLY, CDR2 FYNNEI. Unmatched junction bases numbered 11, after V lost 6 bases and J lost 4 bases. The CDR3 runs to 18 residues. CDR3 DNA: TGTGCCAGCAGGGAGGGACTAGCGGGGGGTTATGGGGCAGATACGCAGTATTTT. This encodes CASREGLAGGYGADTQYF.

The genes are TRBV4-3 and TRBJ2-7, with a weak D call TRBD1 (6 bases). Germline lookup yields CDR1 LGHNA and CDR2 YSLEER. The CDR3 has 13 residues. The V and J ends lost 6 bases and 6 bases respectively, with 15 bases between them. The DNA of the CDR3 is TGCGCCAGCAGTCAGGGGCTCTTGGTCGAGCAGTACTTC. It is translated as CASSQGLLVEQYF.

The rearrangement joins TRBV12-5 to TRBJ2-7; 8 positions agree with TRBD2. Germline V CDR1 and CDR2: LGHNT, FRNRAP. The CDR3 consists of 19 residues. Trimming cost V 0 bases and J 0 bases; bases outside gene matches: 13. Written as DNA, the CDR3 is TGTGCTAGTGGTTTGGTAATCCCGGCGGCGCGGGGGGACTCCTACGAGCAGTACTTC. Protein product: CASGLVIPAARGDSYEQYF.